The clone carrying this T cell receptor beta chain appeared many times. A volume of about 9.7 ml of fresh peripheral blood supplied the PBMCs. This record belongs to a study of Graves' ophthalmopathy and Graves' hyperthyroidism. Germline CDR1 is MNHEY and CDR2 is SMNVEV (reference sequence). Trimming took 5 bases from V and 1 from J, leaving 12 bases between them. This CDR3 is 14 amino acids long. RNA transcripts served as template for amplifying TCR beta CDR3 sequences. RT-PCR with HTBI primers came first, then second-round multiplex PCR. TCRdb passed the multiplex PCR reads through MiXCR, listing each CDR3 protein once. Of some 520,000 distinct CDR3 sequences in the sample, approximately 15% were seen once.

The receptor's source is a woman younger than 45 with Graves' ophthalmopathy. The sequenced sample consisted of blood. V is TRBV27 and J is TRBJ2-7, with D maybe TRBD1 (5 bases). Here the CDR3 DNA reads TGTGCCAGCAGTCCCTTGACAGTTTCCTACGAGCAGTACTTC. Protein: CASSPLTVSYEQYF.